What follows is one T cell receptor beta chain and its context. With a J-beta primer mix and a sample-barcoded 5' primer, a second PCR ran about 7 to 12 cycles. TCRdb independently ran MiXCR on the 5' RACE reads; one entry per CDR3 protein. The table lists hundreds of thousands of distinct CDR3 sequences, under 35% of them singletons. This CDR3 is built from 19 residues. Germline assignment: CDR1 SGHAT and CDR2 FQNNGV. J gave up 13 bases and V 7 bases, and 29 bases lay outside the gene matches. This sample was included in a study of blood T cells in healthy people across ages. This sequence originates from a woman over 75 in good health. This chain uses TRBV11-2 with TRBJ2-4; 9 nucleotides match TRBD1. Sequenced material: blood. As DNA, the CDR3 is TGTGCCAGCACCCCCGGAGGCCCCATCGCGAGGACAGGGGACTTTAAGCAGTACTTC. Protein sequence: CASTPGGPIARTGDFKQYF.